This TCR beta chain came from a study of shared clonotypes between healthy human individuals. Study outcomes and limitations: The sole specimen, blood, was sampled, and tissue repertoires likely differ.

On this clone: Its antigen is unknown.

Original processing notes: For the immunoSEQ data, sequences were junction-only without quality scores, so filtering differed. Profiling relied on immunoSEQ multiplex PCR, and the TCRdb table lists in-frame clones only, not all of them. Clone size and the V and J calls come from that table; the DNA yielded D and trimming. The table shows around 600,000 clones, with almost 97% occurring only once. The origin of this receptor is a woman in her thirties in good health. Material: naive CD4+ T cells sorted from blood. Subset of the sample: CD45RA+ positively selected.

The CDR3 spells CASSFGGGGEAFF. DNA of the CDR3: TGTGCCAGCAGCTTTGGGGGGGGAGGTGAAGCTTTCTTT. The chain employs TRBV11-2 and TRBJ1-1; TRBD1 is a possible D gene (5 bases). The germline CDR1 and CDR2 sequences are SGHAT and FQNNGV. The CDR3 has 13 amino acids. V gave up 3 bases and J gave up 7 bases, with 12 bases separating them.